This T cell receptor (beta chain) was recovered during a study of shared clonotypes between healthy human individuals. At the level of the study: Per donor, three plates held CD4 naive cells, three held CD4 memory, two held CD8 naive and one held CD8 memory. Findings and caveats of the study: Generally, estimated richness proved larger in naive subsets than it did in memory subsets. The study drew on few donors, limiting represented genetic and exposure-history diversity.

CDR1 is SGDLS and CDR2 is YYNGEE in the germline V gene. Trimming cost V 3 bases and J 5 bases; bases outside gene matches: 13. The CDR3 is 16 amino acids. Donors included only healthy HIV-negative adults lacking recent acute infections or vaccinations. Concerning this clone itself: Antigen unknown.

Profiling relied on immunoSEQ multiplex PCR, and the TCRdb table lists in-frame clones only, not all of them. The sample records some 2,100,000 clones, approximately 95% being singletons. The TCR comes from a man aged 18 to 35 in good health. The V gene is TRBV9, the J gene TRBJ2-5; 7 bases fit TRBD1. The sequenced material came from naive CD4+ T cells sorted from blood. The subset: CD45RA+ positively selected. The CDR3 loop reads CASSGGFTGVGETQYF. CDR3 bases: TGTGCCAGCAGCGGAGGATTCACAGGGGTGGGGGAGACCCAGTACTTC.